The next 27 T cell receptor beta chains were all read from a single sample in a study of PD-L1 blockade in urothelial cancer. This table comes from immunoSEQ multiplex PCR, and its TCRdb copy is limited to in-frame clones, with some not included. The table lists some 30,000 clones, around 84% of them singletons. The sequencing used PBMCs, collected around atezolizumab (anti-PD-L1) treatment. The receptors stem from a man over 45 with urothelial cancer.

The V gene is TRBV15, the J gene TRBJ2-4; D is undetermined. Trimming cost V 5 bases and J 5 bases, with 10 bases left between them. Germline V gene lookup returns CDR1 LNHNV and CDR2 YYDKDF (reference sequence). The CDR3 has 13 amino acids. The CDR3 here is CATSSRRQNIQYF. CDR3 in DNA: TGTGCCACCAGCTCCCGCAGGCAAAACATTCAGTACTTC.

This clone has only a few counts. V is TRBV6-5 and J is TRBJ2-5, with 8 bases that match TRBD1. V lost 5 bases and J lost 5; bases outside the gene matches: 7. Germline-derived CDR1 and CDR2 are MNHEY and SVGAGI. This CDR3 contains 14 residues. The CDR3 loop is CASSKQGAWETQYF. CDR3 DNA sequence: TGTGCCAGCAGTAAGCAGGGGGCGTGGGAGACCCAGTACTTC.

The chain combines TRBV7-2 with TRBJ1-2; 10 bases line up with TRBD1. Per germline, CDR1 SGHTA and CDR2 FQGNSA. The V gene end was trimmed by 6 bases and the J gene end by 2 bases; junction bases not matched to a gene: 6. The CDR3 has 15 residues. The CDR3 reads CASRQRTGGNYGYTF. The CDR3 nucleotides read TGTGCCAGCAGACAGAGGACAGGGGGGAACTATGGCTACACCTTC.

The rearrangement links TRBV27 to TRBJ2-1; 10 nucleotides match TRBD1. CDR1 is MNHEY, CDR2 SMNVEV, per germline (reference sequence). This CDR3 contains 15 residues. V lost 0 bases, J lost 6 bases, and 2 bases stayed unmatched. This CDR3 is CASSLSRTGGNEQFF. CDR3 nucleotides: TGTGCCAGCAGTTTATCTAGGACAGGGGGCAATGAGCAGTTCTTC.

J is TRBJ2-3 and V is TRBV11-3, with D possibly being TRBD2 (5 bases). The CDR3 loop spans 15 amino acids. Trimming removed 5 bases from V and 2 bases from J, with 14 bases in between. Looked up from germline, CDR1 is SGHNT and CDR2 is YENEEA. CDR3 protein: CASSPGGGPTDTQYF. CDR3 coding DNA: TGTGCCAGCAGCCCCGGAGGCGGGCCCACAGATACGCAGTATTTT.

This chain connects TRBV5-6 to TRBJ2-1; D unresolved. Germline loops: CDR1 SGHDT, CDR2 YYEEEE. This CDR3 comprises 15 residues. V shed 2 bases and J shed 12 bases, with 21 bases lying between them. In DNA, the CDR3 is TGTGCCAGCAGCTTAGGCGGCGCCAGCCTCCCAAGGCAGTTCTTC. Amino acids: CASSLGGASLPRQFF.

A single count supports this clone. CDR3 amino acids: CASRPWTGLEKLFF. The CDR3 DNA follows: TGTGCCAGCAGGCCCTGGACAGGGCTTGAAAAACTGTTTTTT. This chain uses TRBV7-9 with TRBJ1-4; 8 nucleotides align to TRBD1. Looked up from germline, CDR1 is SEHNR and CDR2 is FQNEAQ (reference sequence). V was clipped by 6 bases and J by 7 bases; unmatched bases: 7. CDR3 length equals 14 residues. Complete variable domain (other parts from reference TRBV7-9 and TRBJ1-4): DTGVSQNPRHKITKRGQNVTFRCDPISEHNRLYWYRQTLGQGPEFLTYFQNEAQLEKSRLLSDRFSAERPKGSFSTLEIQRTEQGDSAMYLCASRPWTGLEKLFFGSGTQLSVL.

CDR3 bases: TGTGCCTGGAGTGTAAACGGGGTCTCCTACAATGAGCAGTTCTTC. This encodes CAWSVNGVSYNEQFF. The rearrangement joins TRBV30 to TRBJ2-1, with a possible D match to TRBD2 (5 bases). This CDR3 is built from 15 residues. Germline CDR1 GTSNPN, CDR2 SVGIG (reference sequence). The germline V and J ends were trimmed by 0 bases and 0 bases, with 9 bases remaining between them.

Comments on this clone: Compared with germline, one end of the junction differs, possibly owing to a read error. The chain employs TRBV6-6 and TRBJ1-1, with D possibly being TRBD1 (5 bases). The CDR3 runs 15 residues. Germline V gene data show CDR1 as MNHNY and CDR2 as SVGAGI (reference sequence). The CDR3 spells CASSYVTVMNAEAFF. The DNA of the CDR3 is TGTGCCAGCAGTTACGTGACAGTGATGAACGCTGAAGCTTTCTTT.

This clone was seen only once. This chain connects TRBV2 to TRBJ2-1, with TRBD2 matching 7 bases. The CDR3 consists of 14 residues. The germline V gene has CDR1 SNHLY and CDR2 FYNNEI. The V segment lost 6 bases and the J segment 3 bases; nucleotides outside the gene matches: 5. The CDR3 loop reads CASRSERGYNEQFF. The CDR3 coding sequence is TGTGCCAGCAGGAGCGAGCGGGGCTACAATGAGCAGTTCTTC.

J is TRBJ1-6 and V is TRBV6-5; TRBD1 matches 9 bases. Trimming cost V 8 bases and J 8 bases; bases outside gene matches: 7. This CDR3 contains 14 residues. Germline values: CDR1 MNHEY, CDR2 SVGAGI. The CDR3 nucleotides read TGTGCCAGCCGGGACAGGGAATGGGATTCACCCCTCCACTTT. Amino acids: CASRDREWDSPLHF.

The chain has TRBV11-3 and TRBJ2-2; TRBD1 agrees at 11 bases. The V gene end was trimmed by 4 bases and the J gene end by 4 bases; junction bases not matched to a gene: 5. CDR3 length: 16 residues. The germline V gene encodes CDR1 SGHNT and CDR2 YENEEA. DNA of the CDR3: TGTGCCAGCAGCTCGGCCGGGACAGGGGGCACCGGGGAGCTGTTTTTT. As protein: CASSSAGTGGTGELFF.

The chain has TRBV27 and TRBJ1-2; D perhaps matches TRBD1 (5 bases). The CDR3 sequence is 13 residues long. In germline, CDR1 is MNHEY, CDR2 SMNVEV (reference sequence). V shed 5 bases and J shed 5 bases, with 12 bases lying between them. In DNA, the CDR3 is TGTGCCAGCAGTCCTCAGGGAAATTATGGCTACACCTTC. Amino acids: CASSPQGNYGYTF.

The chain carries TRBV5-1 and TRBJ2-7, with 9 positions matching TRBD1. The CDR3 extends over 14 amino acids. After removal of 4 bases from V and 6 bases from J, the junction contained 8 bases not matched to a gene. Germline lookup yields CDR1 SGHRS and CDR2 YFSETQ. In DNA form, the CDR3 reads TGCGCCAGCAGCCCCTTGACAGGGGGGGGCGAGCAGTACTTC. Translating gives CASSPLTGGGEQYF.

This clone was observed a single time. In nucleotides, the CDR3 is TGTGCCAGCAGTGAAGCTATAAGAGGGGGCTACACCTTC. It codes for CASSEAIRGGYTF. V usage is TRBV6-1 and J usage is TRBJ1-2, with unresolved D. The germline gives CDR1 MNHNS, CDR2 SASEGT. Trimming removed 0 bases at V and 8 bases at J, with 10 bases between. This CDR3 has 13 residues.

The chain employs TRBV29-1 and TRBJ2-1; perhaps TRBD2 as D (6 bases). This CDR3 comprises 11 residues. Germline lookup yields CDR1 SQVTM and CDR2 ANQGSEA. V lost 7 bases, J lost 6 bases, and 10 bases lay in between. The CDR3 loop reads CSGGLINEQFF. CDR3 coding DNA: TGCAGCGGGGGACTTATCAATGAGCAGTTCTTC.

The rearrangement joins TRBV6-6 to TRBJ2-7, with 9 nucleotides matching TRBD1. V dropped 5 bases and J dropped 6; count of bases not matched to a gene: 11. The CDR3 has 15 amino acids. Germline V lookup: CDR1 MNHNY, CDR2 SVGAGI (reference sequence). This CDR3 reads CASSPGTGIFGEQYF. CDR3 DNA: TGTGCCAGCAGTCCCGGGACAGGGATATTCGGCGAGCAGTACTTC.

V and J are TRBV5-4 and TRBJ2-3; D call uncertain. Germline V gives CDR1 SGHNT, CDR2 YYREEE (reference sequence). V was trimmed by 0 bases and J by 3 bases, leaving 11 bases between them. CDR3 size: 15 residues. The CDR3, as DNA: TGTGCCAGCAGCTTGGCCCCGGTAGTAACAGATACGCAGTATTTT. The encoded protein is CASSLAPVVTDTQYF. Full variable domain (rest looked up from reference TRBV5-4 and TRBJ2-3): ETGVTQSPTHLIKTRGQQVTLRCSSQSGHNTVSWYQQALGQGPQFIFQYYREEENGRGNFPPRFSGLQFPNYSSELNVNALELDDSALYLCASSLAPVVTDTQYFGPGTRLTVL.

V gene TRBV7-8 combines with J gene TRBJ2-1, with TRBD2 identical over 10 bases. The CDR3 has 17 amino acids. Trimming removed 5 bases from V and 4 bases from J; junction bases left unmatched: 11. Germline assignment: CDR1 SGHVS and CDR2 FQNEAQ. The CDR3 coding sequence is TGTGCCAGCAGCCCAGCGGGACTAGCGAGGGAGTACAATGAGCAGTTCTTC. It codes for CASSPAGLAREYNEQFF.

The CDR3 coding sequence is TGTGCCATCAGACAGGGAGGGGGGACAGGGGGGTACGAGCAGTACTTC. Translating gives CAIRQGGGTGGYEQYF. V is TRBV10-3 and J is TRBJ2-7; TRBD1 aligns across 11 bases. This CDR3 region has 16 residues. The V gene's germline CDR1 is ENHRY and CDR2 SYGVKD. V shed 6 bases and J 4 bases; nucleotides not matched to a gene: 11.

This chain links TRBV4-1 with TRBJ1-1; unclear D gene. Trimming removed 2 bases from V and 9 bases from J, with 10 bases in between. This CDR3 spans 12 amino acids. Looked up from germline, CDR1 is MGHRA and CDR2 is YSYEKL. The DNA of the CDR3 is TGCGCCAGCAGCCAATCGACAAAGAAAGCTTTCTTT. Translated: CASSQSTKKAFF.

The J gene is TRBJ2-7, the V gene TRBV18; 7 bases align to TRBD1. The CDR3 loop spans 15 amino acids. Looked up from germline, CDR1 is KGHSH and CDR2 is LQKENI. V lost 5 bases, J lost 2 bases, and 9 bases stayed unmatched. For the CDR3, the DNA is TGTGCCAGCTCAGAAGGACAGGCGAGGACCTACGAGCAGTACTTC. Protein sequence: CASSEGQARTYEQYF.

The chain recombines TRBV7-8 with TRBJ1-4; D may be TRBD1 (5 bases). Deletions cut 5 bases from V and 4 bases from J, with 14 bases between. The germline CDR1 and CDR2 sequences are SGHVS and FQNEAQ. This CDR3 is built from 15 residues. The CDR3 bases are TGTGCCAGCAGCCTTAGGACATCTATTAATGAAAAACTGTTTTTT. Translating gives CASSLRTSINEKLFF.

The chain carries TRBV10-1 and TRBJ2-7; D is unclear. This CDR3 is 17 amino acids long. V was clipped by 4 bases and J by 1 base, with 20 bases between them. Per the germline V gene, CDR1 is WNHNN and CDR2 is SYGVQD (reference sequence). CDR3 amino acids: CASSASGFGGRSYEQYF. CDR3 coding DNA: TGCGCCAGCAGTGCCTCCGGGTTCGGCGGCCGGTCCTACGAGCAGTACTTC.

The table lists this clone with a count of one. Relative to the germline gene, one junction end is altered; a read error may explain this. This chain links TRBV6-6 with TRBJ2-1, with 12 bases lining up with TRBD2. The germline V gene encodes CDR1 MNHNY and CDR2 SVGAGI (reference sequence). The CDR3 length is 16 residues. The CDR3 DNA reads as TGTGCCAGCAGCTACTTACTAGCGGGGGGTCAAAATGAGCAGTTCTTC. Protein product: CASSYLLAGGQNEQFF.

The chain couples TRBV5-1 to TRBJ1-2; 7 bases are a match to TRBD1. Germline V gene lookup returns CDR1 SGHRS and CDR2 YFSETQ. Trimming cost V 4 bases and J 8 bases; bases outside gene matches: 11. The CDR3 has 14 residues. The CDR3 loop is CASSDRGGWDGYTF. Written as DNA, the CDR3 is TGCGCCAGCAGCGATAGAGGGGGCTGGGACGGCTACACCTTC.

The chain combines TRBV27 with TRBJ2-2; D gene unclear. CDR3 size: 13 residues. The germline V gene encodes CDR1 MNHEY and CDR2 SMNVEV (reference sequence). V lost 5 bases and J lost 6, with 10 bases in between. The CDR3 loop is CASSNSVAGELFF. CDR3 DNA: TGTGCCAGCAGTAACTCTGTGGCCGGGGAGCTGTTTTTT.